This TCR beta chain came from a study of cytomegalovirus exposure and HLA in healthy donors. Vbeta (60) and Jbeta (13) primers were used in the PCR. Generated by immunoSEQ multiplex PCR, the TCRdb table keeps only in-frame clones and is missing some. The sample records more than 85,000 clones, around 85% being singletons. The germline V and J ends were trimmed by 0 bases and 6 bases, with 6 bases remaining between them. CDR3 size: 14 residues. Germline CDR1 and CDR2: LGHNA and YNFKEQ. The sequence derives from a man aged 35-49 years in good health and CMV-seronegative. The sample taken for sequencing was PBMCs. The chain joins TRBV4-2 to TRBJ1-6; D not certain. CDR3 in amino acids: CASSQDQVNSPLHF. CDR3 nucleotides: TGTGCCAGCAGCCAAGATCAGGTTAATTCACCCCTCCACTTT.